Below are 18 T cell receptor beta chains sequenced from a single sample in a study of post-analysis software for immune sequencing data. Study conclusions and caveats: When patients were compared with controls, five TRBV segments were more frequent, TRBV5-6, TRBV5-1 and TRBV20-1 among them.

The antigens for these receptors are not known. Unique molecular identifiers were built into the TCR beta cDNA libraries. Each CDR3 protein is one row after TCRdb ran MiXCR on the PCR reads. The sample has some 890,000 distinct CDR3 sequences, approximately 50% seen once. The sample comprised blood. The source is a girl aged 5-17 years with multiple sclerosis.

The chain couples TRBV10-3 to TRBJ1-1, with D unresolved. The V gene's germline CDR1 is ENHRY and CDR2 SYGVKD. V lost 4 bases to trimming and J lost 3 bases, with 9 bases between them. The CDR3 contains 13 residues. The CDR3 nucleotides read TGTGCCATCAGTGTAAGGGAAGACACTGAAGCTTTCTTT. This sequence encodes CAISVREDTEAFF.

The chain joins TRBV6-1 to TRBJ1-1; D unresolved. CDR1 and CDR2 (germline): MNHNS, SASEGT. The CDR3 is 13 amino acids. Trimming removed 5 bases at V and 5 bases at J, with 12 bases between. CDR3 nucleotide sequence: TGTGCCAGCAGTCGTAGGAGGGATACTGAAGCTTTCTTT. This gives the protein CASSRRRDTEAFF.

The chain couples TRBV3-1 to TRBJ2-7; 13 bases line up with TRBD2. V was pared by 2 bases and J by 5 bases, with 15 bases of the junction left unmatched. This CDR3 contains 19 residues. CDR1 LGHDT and CDR2 YNNKEL come from the germline V gene (reference sequence). The CDR3 DNA reads TGTGCCAGCAGCCAACTACCGGGACTAGCGGGACGCCCCACCCACGAGCAGTACTTC. Translated, it gives CASSQLPGLAGRPTHEQYF.

The chain couples TRBV5-1 to TRBJ1-2; TRBD1 matches at 10 bases. Trimming at V came to 4 bases and at J to 7 bases, leaving 16 bases not matched to a gene. Germline CDR1 is SGHRS and CDR2 is YFSETQ. This CDR3 has 17 amino acids. The DNA for the CDR3 is TGCGCCAGCAGCATGAACCTTCCGGGACAGGGGTTGCGTGGCTACACCTTC. Residues: CASSMNLPGQGLRGYTF.

This clonotype has only a few counts. The chain joins TRBV20-1 to TRBJ2-6; D possibly uses TRBD1 or TRBD2 (5 bases each). V was trimmed by 0 bases and J by 2 bases, leaving 17 bases between them. The CDR3 has 18 residues. Germline V gene data show CDR1 as DFQATT and CDR2 as SNEGSKA (reference sequence). The CDR3 is CSARDPGPLSPGANVLTF. For the CDR3, the DNA is TGCAGTGCTAGAGATCCGGGACCGCTTTCTCCTGGGGCCAACGTCCTGACTTTC.

V usage is TRBV27 and J usage is TRBJ1-1, with 8 bases fitting TRBD1. CDR3 size: 17 residues. V lost 3 bases to trimming and J lost 6 bases; unmatched junction nucleotides: 15. Germline values: CDR1 MNHEY, CDR2 SMNVEV (reference sequence). CDR3 amino acids: CASSFSRTGRNMAEAFF. CDR3 in DNA: TGTGCCAGCAGTTTTAGCAGGACAGGGAGGAATATGGCTGAAGCTTTCTTT.

The chain joins TRBV12-5 to TRBJ2-7, with D possibly being TRBD1 or TRBD2 (5 bases each). The DNA end is a closer match to TRBJ2-5, so the J assignment may be wrong. CDR1 and CDR2 (germline): LGHNT, FRNRAP. The CDR3 totals 12 residues. The CDR3 nucleotides are TGTGCTAGCCGTGGGGGATTTGAGACCCAGTACTTC. This encodes CASRGGFETQYF.

The chain links TRBV7-2 to TRBJ2-1; the match to TRBD2 covers 15 bases. J gave up 8 bases and V 3 bases, and 20 bases lay outside the gene matches. The CDR3 sequence is 21 residues long. Germline V gene sequence: CDR1 SGHTA, CDR2 FQGNSA. As DNA, the CDR3 is TGTGCCAGCAGCTTGATGAGGTGGGGGAGGACTAGCGGGAGGGTTAAGGATGAGCAGTTCTTC. This encodes CASSLMRWGRTSGRVKDEQFF. Full variable domain (outside the CDR3, taken from reference TRBV7-2 and TRBJ2-1): GAGVSQSPSNKVTEKGKDVELRCDPISGHTALYWYRQSLGQGLEFLIYFQGNSAPDKSGLPSDRFSAERTGGSVSTLTIQRTQQEDSAVYLCASSLMRWGRTSGRVKDEQFFGPGTRLTVL.

This clonotype came up a few times. This chain joins TRBV2 and TRBJ2-5; D is ambiguous. V shed 1 base and J shed 1 base, with 10 bases lying between them. Germline CDR1 reads SNHLY; CDR2 reads FYNNEI. CDR3 length equals 15 residues. DNA for the CDR3: TGTGCCAGCAGTGAAGGGGAACATATCCAAGAGACCCAGTACTTC. It is translated as CASSEGEHIQETQYF.

The chain uses TRBV12-3 or TRBV12-4 and TRBJ1-2, with D tentatively TRBD1 (6 bases). Between the trimmed V and J ends, which lost 3 bases and 0 bases, there was a span of 11 bases. This CDR3 has 15 amino acids. DNA for the CDR3: TGTGCCAGCAGTTTTTCAGGGGAGTCTAACTATGGCTACACCTTC. This codes for CASSFSGESNYGYTF.

The chain uses TRBV12-3 or TRBV12-4 and TRBJ2-5; D may be TRBD2 (5 bases). Between the trimmed V and J ends, which lost 3 bases and 1 base, there was a span of 6 bases. This CDR3 has 13 amino acids. The CDR3 coding sequence is TGTGCCAGCAGTTTCGCGGGCCAAGAGACCCAGTACTTC. Translation: CASSFAGQETQYF.

The sample holds a few counts of this clonotype. The rearrangement uses TRBV20-1 and TRBJ2-1, with 11 nucleotides matching TRBD2. The germline V gene has CDR1 DFQATT and CDR2 SNEGSKA (reference sequence). The CDR3 sequence is 20 residues long. The J segment lost 2 bases and the V segment lost 6 bases, leaving 21 bases of the junction unmatched. CDR3 DNA: TGCAGTGCGCAACCCCCCCGGCTAGCGGGGGGTTCCGCCCCCTACAATGAGCAGTTCTTC. Its protein product is CSAQPPRLAGGSAPYNEQFF.

The chain joins TRBV10-3 to TRBJ1-2; no clear D gene. V was trimmed by 6 bases and J by 4 bases, leaving 12 bases between them. Germline assignment: CDR1 ENHRY and CDR2 SYGVKD. The CDR3 has 13 residues. The CDR3 sequence: CAIRERAGYGYTF. The CDR3, as DNA: TGTGCCATCAGAGAACGGGCCGGCTATGGCTACACCTTC.

J is TRBJ2-1 and V is TRBV12-3 or TRBV12-4, with TRBD2 matching 8 bases. The junction had 11 bases not matched to a gene; V was cut back by 6 bases and J by 4 bases. The CDR3 spans 16 residues. CDR3 residues: CASRSRELAGYNEQFF. CDR3 sequence (DNA): TGTGCCAGCAGATCCAGGGAGTTAGCGGGATACAATGAGCAGTTCTTC.

V gene TRBV7-6 combines with J gene TRBJ2-5, with D unresolved. V dropped 5 bases and J dropped 2 bases, with 15 bases sitting between them. From germline, CDR1 is SGHVS and CDR2 FNYEAQ. The CDR3 has 15 amino acids. The CDR3 here is CASSPWHRAQETQYF. CDR3 nucleotides: TGTGCCAGCAGCCCTTGGCACCGGGCACAAGAGACCCAGTACTTC.

Only a few counts were recorded for this clonotype. The gene calls are TRBV7-9 and TRBJ1-1; D not resolved. Trimming removed 1 base at V and 0 bases at J, with 12 bases between. Germline CDR1 and CDR2: SEHNR and FQNEAQ (reference sequence). The CDR3 is 16 amino acids. DNA of the CDR3: TGTGCCAGCAGCTTAGGTCCGGGCCACGTGAACACTGAAGCTTTCTTT. Residues: CASSLGPGHVNTEAFF.

This clonotype was counted once. This chain joins TRBV20-1 and TRBJ1-6, with TRBD1 identical over 8 bases. The CDR3 length is 15 residues. V was clipped by 0 bases and J by 9 bases; unmatched bases: 7. Germline CDR1 reads DFQATT; CDR2 reads SNEGSKA (reference sequence). CDR3 loop: CSAREGGQESSPLHF. For the CDR3, the DNA is TGCAGTGCTAGAGAAGGGGGACAGGAGAGTTCACCCCTCCACTTT.

This chain uses TRBV29-1 with TRBJ1-2; TRBD1 matches 8 bases. The CDR3 is 16 amino acids. Germline assignment: CDR1 SQVTM and CDR2 ANQGSEA. V shed 4 bases, J shed 4 bases, and the junction held 14 bases outside the gene matches. CDR3 sequence: CSVVSPTGDEGYGYTF. CDR3 nucleotide sequence: TGCAGCGTTGTTAGCCCGACAGGGGACGAGGGCTATGGCTACACCTTC.